Listed here are 21 T cell receptor beta chains from one sample, sequenced in a study of OX40 agonist ivuxolimab in advanced cancers. Repertoires were generated with immunoSEQ multiplex PCR, while TCRdb's copy carries only in-frame clones and drops some. The data show more than 70,000 clones, less than 95% seen once. The starting material was CD4+ or CD8+ T cells sorted from blood, obtained in a trial of the OX40 agonist ivuxolimab. The receptors stem from an adult with an advanced solid tumor such as melanoma, head and neck, liver or kidney cancer.

The chain uses TRBV5-6 and TRBJ2-2; no firm D call. The CDR3 runs to 11 residues. CDR1 and CDR2 from the germline V gene are SGHDT and YYEEEE. Trimming shortened V by 1 base and J by 8 bases, and 3 bases separated the two germline ends. The CDR3 DNA is TGTGCCAGCAGCTTGTGGGGGGAGCTGTTTTTT. Residues: CASSLWGELFF.

The chain has TRBV6-5 and TRBJ2-5; 10 bases map to TRBD2. The J call is in doubt because the DNA end fits TRBJ2-7 better. The CDR3 length is 15 residues. The germline gives CDR1 MNHEY, CDR2 SVGAGI. The CDR3, as DNA: TGTGCCAGCAGTTTCGCTAGCGGGAGCTTGGGCGAGCAGTACTTC. It translates to CASSFASGSLGEQYF.

The count of this clone is one. The DNA of the CDR3 is TGTGCCAGCAGGCGGGGCTTATGGGCCTACAATGAGCAGTTCTTC. As protein: CASRRGLWAYNEQFF. The V and J genes are TRBV6-5 and TRBJ2-1; a weak D match, TRBD2 (6 bases). Trimming pared 6 bases from V and 2 bases from J, leaving 14 bases between. The germline gives CDR1 MNHEY, CDR2 SVGAGI. The CDR3 is 15 amino acids.

This chain links TRBV11-2 with TRBJ2-7, with 12 bases identical to TRBD2. J was trimmed by 10 bases and V by 0 bases; bases with no gene match: 7. The CDR3 consists of 15 residues. From germline, CDR1 is SGHAT and CDR2 FQNNGV. The DNA of the CDR3 is TGTGCCAGCAGCTTAGATCCCCTAGCGGGAGGGTCTCAGTACTTC. This codes for CASSLDPLAGGSQYF.

This chain joins TRBV5-6 and TRBJ2-1; 10 bases align to TRBD2. From germline, CDR1 is SGHDT and CDR2 YYEEEE. The CDR3 is 16 amino acids. Losses at the gene ends were 0 bases for V and 2 bases for J; bases not matched to a gene: 2. CDR3 region: CASSLGTSGPYNEQFF. CDR3 in DNA: TGTGCCAGCAGCTTGGGGACTAGCGGTCCCTACAATGAGCAGTTCTTC.

V is TRBV30 and J is TRBJ1-2; 10 bases fit TRBD1. V shed 1 base and J 8 bases; nucleotides not matched to a gene: 10. CDR3 length: 15 amino acids. Germline assignment: CDR1 GTSNPN and CDR2 SVGIG (reference sequence). CDR3 sequence (DNA): TGTGCCTGGAGTGAGGACAGGGGGTTGCTGAGCGGCTACACCTTC. Amino acid sequence: CAWSEDRGLLSGYTF.

In DNA, the CDR3 is TGTGCCAGCAGTTTTTCTCCGCCCGGCTCTGGAAACACCATATATTTT. This sequence encodes CASSFSPPGSGNTIYF. The V call is TRBV6-5, the J call TRBJ1-3; D gene uncertain. Germline V gene data show CDR1 as MNHEY and CDR2 as SVGAGI. V dropped 4 bases and J dropped 0 bases, with 13 bases sitting between them. The CDR3 is made up of 16 amino acids.

This sequence joins TRBV2 and TRBJ2-3; D is perhaps TRBD2 (5 bases). Per the germline V gene, CDR1 is SNHLY and CDR2 is FYNNEI. V lost 4 bases and J 4 bases, leaving 6 bases between the germline ends. This CDR3 spans 12 amino acids. CDR3: CASSGGSDTQYF. The CDR3 nucleotides read TGTGCCAGCAGTGGAGGGTCAGATACGCAGTATTTT.

This rearrangement joins TRBV28 to TRBJ2-7; D gene uncertain. Germline V gives CDR1 MDHEN, CDR2 SYDVKM. The CDR3 sequence is 13 residues long. The CDR3 loop is CASSGSKTEPLWV. The CDR3 DNA reads as TGTGCCAGCAGTGGATCCAAAACGGAGCCATTATGGGTC.

V is TRBV27 and J is TRBJ2-7; D call uncertain. This CDR3 spans 14 amino acids. From germline, CDR1 is MNHEY and CDR2 SMNVEV (reference sequence). The V end lost 0 bases, the J end lost 0 bases, and 6 bases lay between the germline ends. The CDR3 region is CASSLSGFSYEQYF. Written as DNA, the CDR3 is TGTGCCAGCAGTTTATCAGGTTTCTCCTACGAGCAGTACTTC.

This chain joins TRBV11-2 and TRBJ2-4; 8 bases align to TRBD2. This CDR3 region has 13 residues. V shed 5 bases and J 12 bases; nucleotides not matched to a gene: 9. Germline-derived CDR1 and CDR2 are SGHAT and FQNNGV. The CDR3 is CASSRGLAAHQYF. The CDR3, as DNA: TGTGCCAGCAGCAGAGGACTAGCTGCACATCAGTACTTC.

The gene calls are TRBV5-1 and TRBJ2-3; 7 bases align to TRBD1. V lost 3 bases and J lost 4; bases outside the gene matches: 8. The CDR3 runs 15 residues. Germline V gives CDR1 SGHRS, CDR2 YFSETQ. CDR3 in amino acids: CASSWQGVSSDTQYF. CDR3 DNA sequence: TGCGCCAGCAGCTGGCAGGGGGTCAGCTCAGATACGCAGTATTTT.

V is TRBV21-1 and J is TRBJ1-5. TRBV21-1 is tagged as a pseudogene. The CDR3 covers 20 residues. The CDR3 reads CASSKVTGGDPKPYNQPQHF. The CDR3 nucleotides read TGTGCCAGCAGCAAAGTTACGGGCGGGGACCCCAAGCCGTACAATCAGCCCCAGCATTTT.

The chain combines TRBV15 with TRBJ2-1; 9 nucleotides line up with TRBD2. Germline CDR1 reads LNHNV; CDR2 reads YYDKDF (reference sequence). The CDR3 sequence is 20 residues long. V dropped 0 bases and J dropped 1; count of bases not matched to a gene: 13. The CDR3 reads CATSRDSGSFLRVSYNEQFF. In nucleotides, the CDR3 is TGTGCCACCAGCAGAGATAGCGGGAGTTTCCTACGGGTGTCCTACAATGAGCAGTTCTTC.

This chain joins TRBV19 and TRBJ1-4, with 8 bases matching TRBD1. The V gene end was trimmed by 5 bases and the J gene end by 8 bases; junction bases not matched to a gene: 7. The CDR3 has 14 residues. From germline, CDR1 is LNHDA and CDR2 SQIVND (reference sequence). Written as DNA, the CDR3 is TGTGCCAGTAGTCTGGGGCAGGGGGCGGAAAAACTGTTTTTT. Its translation is CASSLGQGAEKLFF.

The chain is built from TRBV30 and TRBJ2-5, with D uncertain. This CDR3 is 10 amino acids long. Germline CDR1 reads GTSNPN; CDR2 reads SVGIG (reference sequence). Trimming shortened V by 5 bases and J by 4 bases, and 5 bases separated the two germline ends. The CDR3 sequence: CAWGTETQYF. In nucleotides, the CDR3 is TGTGCCTGGGGTACAGAGACCCAGTACTTC.

The chain has TRBV27 and TRBJ1-1; unclear D gene. The CDR3 totals 13 residues. The V gene's germline CDR1 is MNHEY and CDR2 SMNVEV (reference sequence). Trimming took 8 bases from V and 5 from J, leaving 15 bases between them. CDR3 in amino acids: CASSSWGRTEAFF. The CDR3 bases are TGTGCCAGCTCCTCCTGGGGTAGGACTGAAGCTTTCTTT.

The gene calls are TRBV7-9 and TRBJ2-3; 8 positions agree with TRBD2. The CDR3 runs 15 residues. Germline CDR1 and CDR2: SEHNR and FQNEAQ (reference sequence). The J segment lost 2 bases and the V segment lost 10 bases, leaving 11 bases of the junction unmatched. The CDR3, as DNA: TGTGCCATCATGTTACTAGCGGCTATCACAGATACGCAGTATTTT. Translated: CAIMLLAAITDTQYF.

CDR3 bases: TGTGCCAGCAGCTACAAGCCAGGTCCCGGAGAGCAGTTCTTC. Translation gives CASSYKPGPGEQFF. This chain uses TRBV7-2 with TRBJ2-1; D not certain. Germline assignment: CDR1 SGHTA and CDR2 FQGNSA. CDR3 size: 14 residues. V was cut by 4 bases and J by 10 bases, with 17 bases left in between.

This chain connects TRBV13 to TRBJ1-6, with TRBD1 matching 7 bases. Losses at the gene ends were 5 bases for V and 9 bases for J; bases not matched to a gene: 7. The germline V gene has CDR1 PRHDT and CDR2 FYEKMQ (reference sequence). The CDR3 spans 14 residues. This chain's CDR3 is CASSRDSPSSPLHF. CDR3 in DNA: TGTGCCAGCAGCCGGGACAGTCCATCTTCACCCCTCCACTTT.

In this sample, this clone turned up once. The chain uses TRBV19 and TRBJ2-1; TRBD2 agrees at 7 bases. Germline V CDR1 and CDR2: LNHDA, SQIVND (reference sequence). The CDR3 sequence is 14 residues long. With V trimmed by 5 bases and J by 3 bases, 4 bases remained unmatched. The CDR3 nucleotides are TGTGCCAGTAGTCCGCGGGACTACTACAATGAGCAGTTCTTC. This encodes CASSPRDYYNEQFF.